The 23 T cell receptor beta chains listed next were all sequenced from one sample in a study of blood T cell repertoires in COVID-19. Produced via immunoSEQ multiplex PCR; TCRdb's table is partial and in-frame only. The sample consists of nearly 95,000 clones, about 77% of them appearing once. Sequencing used peripheral blood. These receptor sequences come from a human donor in a cohort sampled during active COVID-19.

This chain links TRBV10-3 with TRBJ2-7; 11 bases fit TRBD1. The V gene's germline CDR1 is ENHRY and CDR2 SYGVKD. Trimming at V came to 8 bases and at J to 6 bases, leaving 12 bases not matched to a gene. This CDR3 contains 15 residues. In nucleotides, the CDR3 is TGTGCCATCGAGAGTGGAGGACAGGGGGCGAGCGAGCAGTACTTC. Translation gives CAIESGGQGASEQYF.

The chain carries TRBV27 and TRBJ1-4, with D hard to call. V was shortened by 4 bases and J by 0 bases, with 6 bases between the two germline ends. This CDR3 is built from 14 residues. CDR1 MNHEY and CDR2 SMNVEV come from the germline V gene (reference sequence). For the CDR3, the DNA is TGTGCCAGCAGTTACAACGCAACTAATGAAAAACTGTTTTTT. Translating it yields CASSYNATNEKLFF.

The chain recombines TRBV18 with TRBJ2-1, with TRBD2 identical over 9 bases. The CDR3 runs to 17 residues. The V gene's germline CDR1 is KGHSH and CDR2 LQKENI. The V gene end was trimmed by 2 bases and the J gene end by 0 bases; junction bases not matched to a gene: 5. The CDR3 DNA is TGTGCCAGCTCACCAGTAGCGGGAGCGAACTCCTACAATGAGCAGTTCTTC. Translation: CASSPVAGANSYNEQFF.

This sequence joins TRBV7-9 and TRBJ2-1; D is perhaps TRBD2 (6 bases). CDR1 is SEHNR, CDR2 FQNEAQ, per germline (reference sequence). Trimming pared 8 bases from V and 8 bases from J, leaving 19 bases between. The CDR3 spans 14 residues. CDR3 region: CASGAGGPIDEQFF. For the CDR3, the DNA is TGTGCCAGCGGCGCTGGAGGGCCTATCGATGAGCAGTTCTTC.

The chain uses TRBV5-4 and TRBJ2-7, with TRBD1 identical over 9 bases. After removal of 4 bases from V and 6 bases from J, the junction contained 11 bases not matched to a gene. The CDR3 is 15 amino acids. From germline, CDR1 is SGHNT and CDR2 YYREEE (reference sequence). The CDR3 loop reads CASSPVQDRGREQYF. CDR3 DNA: TGTGCCAGCAGCCCCGTCCAGGACAGGGGTCGCGAGCAGTACTTC. Full variable domain (outside the CDR3, taken from reference TRBV5-4 and TRBJ2-7): ETGVTQSPTHLIKTRGQQVTLRCSSQSGHNTVSWYQQALGQGPQFIFQYYREEENGRGNFPPRFSGLQFPNYSSELNVNALELDDSALYLCASSPVQDRGREQYFGPGTRLTVT.

CDR3 residues: CASSVQGSGANVLTF. The CDR3 DNA is TGTGCCAGCAGCGTACAGGGGTCTGGGGCCAACGTCCTGACTTTC. The J gene is TRBJ2-6, the V gene TRBV5-4; 7 nucleotides align to TRBD1. This CDR3 contains 15 residues. Trimming at V came to 4 bases and at J to 1 base, leaving 2 bases not matched to a gene. Germline-derived CDR1 and CDR2 are SGHNT and YYREEE (reference sequence).

This rearrangement joins TRBV7-9 to TRBJ1-2, with D uncertain. V lost 5 bases and J 8 bases, leaving 18 bases between the germline ends. Per the germline V gene, CDR1 is SEHNR and CDR2 is FQNEAQ (reference sequence). The CDR3 contains 14 residues. The CDR3 sequence: CASSPPSARLGYTF. CDR3 DNA: TGTGCCAGCAGCCCCCCTTCGGCTAGACTCGGCTACACCTTC.

The chain uses TRBV20-1 and TRBJ2-1; 12 bases are a match to TRBD2. The CDR3 consists of 15 residues. CDR1 is DFQATT and CDR2 is SNEGSKA in the germline V gene (reference sequence). Losses at the gene ends were 3 bases for V and 9 bases for J; bases not matched to a gene: 9. CDR3 bases: TGCAGTGCTAGTCAACCTAGCGGGAGGGCCGTTGAGCAGTTCTTC. It specifies CSASQPSGRAVEQFF.

This chain connects TRBV19 to TRBJ1-2; 11 positions agree with TRBD1. The germline CDR1 and CDR2 sequences are LNHDA and SQIVND (reference sequence). Trimming at V came to 6 bases and at J to 3 bases, leaving 3 bases not matched to a gene. The CDR3 extends over 14 amino acids. The CDR3 reads CASRRTGGDYGYTF. CDR3 DNA sequence: TGTGCCAGTAGAAGGACAGGGGGCGACTATGGCTACACCTTC.

J is TRBJ1-1 and V is TRBV6-5, with unresolved D. With 0 bases removed from V and 1 base from J, the gap between germline ends came to 12 bases. The germline gives CDR1 MNHEY, CDR2 SVGAGI. CDR3 size: 16 residues. CDR3 region: CASSYSAYYRNTEAFF. The DNA for the CDR3 is TGTGCCAGCAGTTACTCCGCGTATTACCGGAACACTGAAGCTTTCTTT.

About this clone itself: In the same sample, other DNA sequences code for this CDR3. The chain recombines TRBV4-1 with TRBJ2-7, with 9 bases that match TRBD1. V shed 1 base, J shed 1 base, and the junction held 5 bases outside the gene matches. The CDR3 consists of 16 residues. Looked up from germline, CDR1 is MGHRA and CDR2 is YSYEKL. The CDR3 coding sequence is TGCGCCAGCAGCCAAGGGCCCGGGACAGGGTCCTACGAGCAGTACTTC. Translating gives CASSQGPGTGSYEQYF.

The genes are TRBV7-2 and TRBJ2-2; D is ambiguous. Trimming shortened V by 0 bases and J by 3 bases, and 8 bases separated the two germline ends. This CDR3 contains 15 residues. Germline lookup yields CDR1 SGHTA and CDR2 FQGNSA. In DNA form, the CDR3 reads TGTGCCAGCAGCTTAGCTGGGCTTTACACCGGGGAGCTGTTTTTT. It translates to CASSLAGLYTGELFF.

The chain recombines TRBV28 with TRBJ2-7; 7 bases map to TRBD1. V shed 5 bases, J shed 4 bases, and the junction held 5 bases outside the gene matches. From germline, CDR1 is MDHEN and CDR2 SYDVKM. The CDR3 totals 13 residues. CDR3 nucleotide sequence: TGTGCCAGCAGTGGGGGACAGCTGTACGAGCAGTACTTC. This sequence encodes CASSGGQLYEQYF.

The rearrangement links TRBV3-1 (or the pseudogene TRBV3-2) to TRBJ1-5; D is unresolved. Germline V gives CDR1 LGHDT, CDR2 YNNKEL (reference sequence). The V and J ends lost 1 base and 6 bases respectively, with 10 bases between them. This CDR3 region has 14 residues. The CDR3 sequence is CASSQGEGSQPQHF. CDR3 sequence (DNA): TGTGCCAGCAGCCAAGGGGAGGGTTCTCAGCCCCAGCATTTT.

The gene calls are TRBV5-8 and TRBJ2-3; 10 nucleotides line up with TRBD2. The junction had 8 bases not matched to a gene; V was cut back by 3 bases and J by 4 bases. The CDR3 covers 16 residues. Germline CDR1 reads SGHTS; CDR2 reads YDEGEE. CDR3 in DNA: TGTGCCAGCAGCTGGGGTAGCGGGAGGTTTTCAGATACGCAGTATTTT. The encoded protein is CASSWGSGRFSDTQYF.

The rearrangement uses TRBV18 and TRBJ2-2; perhaps TRBD2 as D (6 bases). Trimming left V 1 base short and J 1 base short, with 10 bases between. This CDR3 region has 16 residues. Germline V gene data show CDR1 as KGHSH and CDR2 as LQKENI. The CDR3 spells CASSPRRRENTGELFF. In DNA, the CDR3 is TGTGCCAGCTCACCACGCAGGCGGGAGAACACCGGGGAGCTGTTTTTT.

In regard to this clone: The same CDR3 can be traced to other DNA sequences in this sample. V gene TRBV30 combines with J gene TRBJ2-6; 7 positions agree with TRBD2. CDR1 and CDR2 from the germline V gene are GTSNPN and SVGIG (reference sequence). With 3 bases clipped from V and 3 bases from J, the junction kept 5 bases outside the gene matches. The CDR3 runs 15 residues. The CDR3 DNA follows: TGTGCCTGGAGGGGGGGGGTGCTTGGGGCCAACGTCCTGACTTTC. It encodes CAWRGGVLGANVLTF.

The chain combines TRBV6-6 with TRBJ1-1; D may be TRBD1 (5 bases). V was trimmed by 7 bases and J by 1 base, leaving 16 bases between them. Germline assignment: CDR1 MNHNY and CDR2 SVGAGI (reference sequence). This CDR3 region has 15 residues. CDR3 DNA: TGTGCCAGCACCCTAGGAGGGACGGCGAACACTGAAGCTTTCTTT. It yields the protein CASTLGGTANTEAFF.

The chain couples TRBV28 to TRBJ1-6; D ambiguous. V was clipped by 10 bases and J by 9 bases, with 16 bases between them. This CDR3 spans 13 amino acids. Germline loops: CDR1 MDHEN, CDR2 SYDVKM. Here the CDR3 DNA reads TGTGCCACGGTACCCGCCCCGTCTTCACCCCTCCACTTT. It codes for CATVPAPSSPLHF.

CDR3 DNA: TGTGCCAGCAGCCAACAACCAACCCGGCTAGCGGGGAAATTCTACGAGCAGTACTTC. Amino acid sequence: CASSQQPTRLAGKFYEQYF. V gene TRBV11-2 combines with J gene TRBJ2-7; 9 positions agree with TRBD2. This CDR3 has 19 amino acids. J was trimmed by 3 bases and V by 5 bases; bases with no gene match: 20. CDR1 SGHAT and CDR2 FQNNGV come from the germline V gene.

This chain links TRBV2 with TRBJ2-5, with a tentative D call TRBD2 (6 bases). Germline V gene sequence: CDR1 SNHLY, CDR2 FYNNEI. This CDR3 contains 14 residues. V was shortened by 4 bases and J by 5 bases, with 14 bases between the two germline ends. The CDR3 DNA reads as TGTGCCAGCAGTGCAATGACTAGTTTCGAGACCCAGTACTTC. Translation: CASSAMTSFETQYF.

CDR3 sequence reads: CASSLNIFYGYTF. CDR3 nucleotide sequence: TGTGCCAGCAGTTTAAACATCTTTTATGGCTACACCTTC. V and J are TRBV28 and TRBJ1-2; D is undetermined. Germline V gene data show CDR1 as MDHEN and CDR2 as SYDVKM. The CDR3 contains 13 residues. V shed 2 bases and J shed 5 bases, with 9 bases lying between them.

This chain uses TRBV6-5 with TRBJ1-1; D is uncertain. The CDR3 contains 13 residues. Germline V gives CDR1 MNHEY, CDR2 SVGAGI. With 7 bases removed from V and 1 base from J, the gap between germline ends came to 10 bases. Here the CDR3 DNA reads TGTGCCAGCACGGAGACGGGGAACACTGAAGCTTTCTTT. It encodes CASTETGNTEAFF.